This T cell receptor beta chain was captured by sequencing in a study of response to subunit inactivated influenza vaccine. The CDR3 runs 14 residues. The V end was cut by 3 bases, the J end by 5 bases, with 13 bases between. Looked up from germline, CDR1 is ENHRY and CDR2 is SYGVKD. TCRdb re-analysed the RT-PCR reads in MiXCR, keeping a single row per CDR3 protein. The repertoire holds more than 450,000 distinct CDR3 sequences, with around 11% as singletons. Study results and caveats: Researchers suggested that each seasonal influenza vaccination recruits few new T cells.

This clonotype was observed a handful of times. What it recognizes is unknown. This specimen was PBMCs from blood, taken on the day of vaccination. The chain has TRBV10-3 and TRBJ2-5; TRBD1 might be the D (5 bases). The sequence derives from a middle-aged man who received an inactivated influenza vaccine. As DNA, the CDR3 is TGTGCCATCAGTGACGAGGCAGGGTTGGAGACCCAGTACTTC. Amino acid sequence: CAISDEAGLETQYF.